This record looks at one T cell receptor (beta chain) sequence and its context. Its matching antigen is unknown. The sample comes from a study of PD-1 blockade in classical Hodgkin lymphoma. Study overall: Nivolumab was administered to patients intravenously at 3 mg/kg every 2 weeks. Study outcomes and limitations: Baseline TCR diversity was reportedly lower in newly diagnosed patients than healthy donors. It was CD4+ TCR diversity, not CD8+, that rose significantly by C4D1. Before treatment, complete responders showed about the same diversity as newly diagnosed patients.

V shed 3 bases, J shed 4 bases, and the junction held 11 bases outside the gene matches. The CDR3 extends over 17 amino acids. The V gene's germline CDR1 is SNHLY and CDR2 FYNNEI. Noted time point: cycle 4 day 1 (C4D1), after less than 7 weeks of nivolumab. Brentuximab vedotin exposure varied, and every patient relapsed after autologous stem cell transplantation. Measured with immunoSEQ multiplex PCR; TCRdb has only the in-frame clones, and not every one. The data hold roughly 96,000 clones, with about 93% observed a single time. The sequence derives from a human donor with classical Hodgkin lymphoma. The chain links TRBV2 to TRBJ2-1, with 8 bases identical to TRBD2. The sample here was peripheral blood mononuclear cells (PBMCs), taken before the fourth cycle of nivolumab. The CDR3 sequence: CASSDGAGTRAYNEQFF. As DNA, the CDR3 is TGTGCCAGCAGTGACGGTGCTGGGACTAGGGCTTACAATGAGCAGTTCTTC.